This TCR beta chain originates from a study of CD8+CD57+ T cells in acquired aplastic anemia. Study overall: Each DNA sample taken from sorted CD4+ and CD8+ cells came to 3 to 4 ug on average. Findings and caveats of the study: No significant patient-versus-control difference appeared in CD8+ Simpson's diversity. Patients and controls shared 25 to 30 CD8+ CDR3 sequences, which appeared highly expressed in patients and within their immunodominant clones.

Patients who underwent sequencing had shown CD8+CD57+ cell expansion by flow cytometry. The patients all had a severe acquired aplastic anemia diagnosis. The CDR3 is 14 amino acids. Trimming removed 7 bases from V and 2 bases from J; junction bases left unmatched: 7. Germline CDR1 is DFQATT and CDR2 is SNEGSKA (reference sequence). The TCR beta profiling, which covered VDJ combination and CDR3 sequence, was carried out using genomic DNA as the template. Each CDR3 protein gets one entry after TCRdb re-called the reads with MiXCR. The sample records some 200,000 distinct CDR3 sequences, roughly half being singletons. This clonotype was recorded many times. The antigen is unknown.

Input material: sorted CD4+, CD8+, or CD8+CD57+ T cells (not recorded which) from PBMCs. This clonotype was obtained from a human donor with aplastic anemia. The chain employs TRBV20-1 and TRBJ2-3; 9 nucleotides align to TRBD2. CDR3 residues: CSGSSGAPTDTQYF. The CDR3 nucleotides are TGCAGTGGATCTAGCGGGGCCCCCACAGATACGCAGTATTTT.